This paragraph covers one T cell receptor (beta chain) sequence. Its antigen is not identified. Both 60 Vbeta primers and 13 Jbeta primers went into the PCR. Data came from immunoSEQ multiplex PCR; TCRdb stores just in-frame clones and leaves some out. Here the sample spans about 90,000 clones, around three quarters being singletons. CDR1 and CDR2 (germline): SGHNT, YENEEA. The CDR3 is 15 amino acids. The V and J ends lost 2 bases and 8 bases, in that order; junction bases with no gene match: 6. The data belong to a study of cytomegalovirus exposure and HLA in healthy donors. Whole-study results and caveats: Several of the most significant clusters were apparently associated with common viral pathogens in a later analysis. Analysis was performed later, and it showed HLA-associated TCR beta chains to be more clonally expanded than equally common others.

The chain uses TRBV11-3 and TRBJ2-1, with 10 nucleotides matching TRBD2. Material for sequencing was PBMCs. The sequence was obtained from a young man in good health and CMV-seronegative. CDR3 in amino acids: CASSLYLAGDYEQFF. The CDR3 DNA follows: TGTGCCAGCAGCTTATACCTAGCGGGAGACTATGAGCAGTTCTTC.